The rows below give T cell receptor beta chains drawn from one sample of a study of shared clonotypes between healthy human individuals. The data were produced by immunoSEQ multiplex PCR, yet TCRdb's version contains in-frame clones alone and is incomplete. The data show 2 million to 2.5 million clones, with approximately 93% seen just once and around 0.4% held by the top ten. The source material was naive CD4+ T cells from PBMCs. The receptors here all came from a man younger than 35 in good health. Some clones in this sample may be carry-over from other donors' samples. CDR3s include the opening cysteine and the closing phenylalanine or tryptophan. The order of the fields is D gene, J gene, V gene, clone size, CDR3 DNA, CDR3 protein. D genes are given only for firm matches. Part of the rows lack a size; the others show once, few, many or a class for expanded clones.

D gene: NA; J gene: TRBJ1-3; V gene: TRBV10-3; clone size: NA; CDR3 DNA: TGTGCCATCAGTGAAACTGGACGGTCCTCTGGAAACACCATATATTTT; CDR3 protein: CAISETGRSSGNTIYF
D gene: NA; J gene: TRBJ2-1; V gene: TRBV15; clone size: NA; CDR3 DNA: TGTGCCACCACCCTAGATCGACCTTTGGGTGAGCAGTTCTTC; CDR3 protein: CATTLDRPLGEQFF
D gene: NA; J gene: TRBJ2-7; V gene: TRBV7-9; clone size: NA; CDR3 DNA: TGTGCCAGCAGCTTATGGCGGGGTACCACCTACGAGCAGTACTTC; CDR3 protein: CASSLWRGTTYEQYF
D gene: NA; J gene: TRBJ2-7; V gene: TRBV2; clone size: NA; CDR3 DNA: TGTGCCAGCAGTCGAAGGGGGAGAAACGAGCAGTACTTC; CDR3 protein: CASSRRGRNEQYF
D gene: NA; J gene: TRBJ1-2; V gene: TRBV2; clone size: NA; CDR3 DNA: TGTGCCGGCGATATCGGGAACAGGGGCTACACCTTC; CDR3 protein: CAGDIGNRGYTF
D gene: NA; J gene: TRBJ2-5; V gene: TRBV20-1; clone size: NA; CDR3 DNA: TGCAGTGCTAATATCCAAGAGACCCAGTACTTC; CDR3 protein: CSANIQETQYF
D gene: NA; J gene: TRBJ2-7; V gene: TRBV12-5; clone size: NA; CDR3 DNA: TGTGCTAGTGGTCCGACGGGGGCCCCCTACGAGCAGTACTTC; CDR3 protein: CASGPTGAPYEQYF
D gene: NA; J gene: TRBJ2-7; V gene: TRBV11-2; clone size: once; CDR3 DNA: TGTGCCAGCAGCTTCGACACCGCCTACGAGCAGTACTTC; CDR3 protein: CASSFDTAYEQYF
D gene: NA; J gene: TRBJ2-1; V gene: TRBV19; clone size: NA; CDR3 DNA: TGTGCCAGTAAAACGGGACCTCGGAGCTCCTACAATGAGCAGTTCTTC; CDR3 protein: CASKTGPRSSYNEQFF
D gene: NA; J gene: TRBJ1-4; V gene: TRBV7-2; clone size: once; CDR3 DNA: TGTGCCAGCAGCTTATCGTGGTGGGATGAAAAACTGTTTTTT; CDR3 protein: CASSLSWWDEKLFF
D gene: NA; J gene: TRBJ2-7; V gene: TRBV5-4; clone size: once; CDR3 DNA: TGTGCCAGCAGCCTGGACCCACAGGCGGATTACGAGCAGTACTTC; CDR3 protein: CASSLDPQADYEQYF
D gene: TRBD1; J gene: TRBJ2-1; V gene: TRBV7-7; clone size: NA; CDR3 DNA: TGTGCCAGCAGCTTACGGTCAGGGGGCGGTGAGCAGTTCTTC; CDR3 protein: CASSLRSGGGEQFF
D gene: NA; J gene: TRBJ2-7; V gene: TRBV28; clone size: NA; CDR3 DNA: TGTGCCAGCAGTGAAGGACTGTTCTCCGAGCAGTACTTC; CDR3 protein: CASSEGLFSEQYF
D gene: NA; J gene: TRBJ1-1; V gene: TRBV30; clone size: few; CDR3 DNA: TGTGCCTGGAGTGCTAGACAGAGAGAGGCTTTCTTT; CDR3 protein: CAWSARQREAFF
D gene: NA; J gene: TRBJ2-7; V gene: TRBV7-9; clone size: NA; CDR3 DNA: TGTGCCAGCAGCCCTGACAGCCTCCCTGGTAGCAGCTACTTC; CDR3 protein: CASSPDSLPGSSYF
D gene: TRBD1; J gene: TRBJ1-3; V gene: TRBV5-1; clone size: NA; CDR3 DNA: TGCGCCAGCAGCCCAGGGGGTTTGGGAGGAAACACCATATATTTT; CDR3 protein: CASSPGGLGGNTIYF
D gene: NA; J gene: TRBJ1-2; V gene: TRBV20-1; clone size: NA; CDR3 DNA: TGCAGTGCTAGAGAGGGGTACGGCTACACCTTC; CDR3 protein: CSAREGYGYTF
D gene: NA; J gene: TRBJ1-5; V gene: TRBV4-1; clone size: NA; CDR3 DNA: TGCGCCAGCAGCCTTACAAAGGGGGAGAGGGGTCAGCCCCAGCATTTT; CDR3 protein: CASSLTKGERGQPQHF
D gene: NA; J gene: TRBJ2-3; V gene: TRBV2; clone size: once; CDR3 DNA: TGTGCCAGCAGTGTTGGATGGGGGAGCGCCGTCACAGATACGCAGTATTTT; CDR3 protein: CASSVGWGSAVTDTQYF
D gene: NA; J gene: TRBJ1-4; V gene: TRBV2; clone size: NA; CDR3 DNA: TGTGCCAGCAGTGCCGACCTGGGCGGTAATGAAAAACTGTTTTTT; CDR3 protein: CASSADLGGNEKLFF
D gene: NA; J gene: TRBJ2-3; V gene: TRBV27; clone size: NA; CDR3 DNA: TGTGCCAGCAGTTTATCGCAACTAGCCAGCACAGATACGCAGTATTTT; CDR3 protein: CASSLSQLASTDTQYF
D gene: TRBD1; J gene: TRBJ2-7; V gene: TRBV5-1; clone size: NA; CDR3 DNA: TGCGCCAGCAGCCTCCCGACAGGGGGTCTCGACGAGCAGTACTTC; CDR3 protein: CASSLPTGGLDEQYF
D gene: TRBD2; J gene: TRBJ2-2; V gene: TRBV5-1; clone size: NA; CDR3 DNA: TGCGCCAGCAGCTTTAGCGGGGCCGGGGAGCTGTTTTTT; CDR3 protein: CASSFSGAGELFF
D gene: TRBD2; J gene: TRBJ2-1; V gene: TRBV25-1; clone size: NA; CDR3 DNA: TGTGCCAGCAACTTAGCGGGAGGCGAGAACAATGAGCAGTTCTTC; CDR3 protein: CASNLAGGENNEQFF
D gene: TRBD1; J gene: TRBJ1-2; V gene: TRBV27; clone size: NA; CDR3 DNA: TGTGCCAGCAGCTTCCTGCGGGACAGGGTTGGCTACACCTTC; CDR3 protein: CASSFLRDRVGYTF
D gene: NA; J gene: TRBJ1-4; V gene: TRBV6-1; clone size: NA; CDR3 DNA: TGTGCCAGCAGTCAGTTGTTCGATTTCGAAAAACTGTTTTTT; CDR3 protein: CASSQLFDFEKLFF
D gene: NA; J gene: TRBJ1-4; V gene: TRBV6-6; clone size: NA; CDR3 DNA: TGTGCCAGCAGGGAGGTGGGAAAACTGTTTTTT; CDR3 protein: CASREVGKLFF
D gene: NA; J gene: TRBJ1-5; V gene: TRBV2; clone size: NA; CDR3 DNA: TGTGCCAGCAGAGAAGGGTCTTGGAGCAATCAGCCCCAGCATTTT; CDR3 protein: CASREGSWSNQPQHF
D gene: TRBD2; J gene: TRBJ2-5; V gene: TRBV5-4; clone size: NA; CDR3 DNA: TGTGCCAGCAGCTTGATCAGCGGGAGTCGGGAGACCCAGTACTTC; CDR3 protein: CASSLISGSRETQYF
D gene: NA; J gene: TRBJ2-7; V gene: TRBV5-8; clone size: NA; CDR3 DNA: TGTGCCAGCAGCTCTTCCCGGGCCGCGGAGTACTTC; CDR3 protein: CASSSSRAAEYF
D gene: TRBD2; J gene: TRBJ2-1; V gene: TRBV29-1; clone size: NA; CDR3 DNA: TGCAGCGTTTCCAGCCTAGCGGGACTCAATGAGCAGTTCTTC; CDR3 protein: CSVSSLAGLNEQFF
D gene: NA; J gene: TRBJ1-2; V gene: TRBV4-3; clone size: NA; CDR3 DNA: TGCGCCAGCAGCCGGTTAGTGAAGGGAAGTGACTATGGCTACACCTTC; CDR3 protein: CASSRLVKGSDYGYTF
D gene: TRBD2; J gene: TRBJ2-7; V gene: TRBV4-1; clone size: NA; CDR3 DNA: TGCGCCAGCAGCCAAGATTTAGCGGGAGTCTACGAGCAGTACTTC; CDR3 protein: CASSQDLAGVYEQYF
D gene: NA; J gene: TRBJ2-5; V gene: TRBV7-8; clone size: NA; CDR3 DNA: TGTGCCAGCAGCCCTGAACAGGTCCAAGAGACCCAGTACTTC; CDR3 protein: CASSPEQVQETQYF
D gene: NA; J gene: TRBJ1-4; V gene: TRBV7-8; clone size: NA; CDR3 DNA: TGTGCCAGCAGCTTGTTGACTAATGAAAAACTGTTTTTT; CDR3 protein: CASSLLTNEKLFF
D gene: TRBD2; J gene: TRBJ2-1; V gene: TRBV5-1; clone size: NA; CDR3 DNA: TGCGCCAGCAGCTTGGTTTTCGGTCGTCTAGCGGACCGTAATGAGCAGTTCTTC; CDR3 protein: CASSLVFGRLADRNEQFF
D gene: NA; J gene: TRBJ1-3; V gene: TRBV7-2; clone size: NA; CDR3 DNA: TGTGCCAGCAGCCGTAGAGGCTCTGGAAACACCATATATTTT; CDR3 protein: CASSRRGSGNTIYF
D gene: NA; J gene: TRBJ1-2; V gene: TRBV6-5; clone size: NA; CDR3 DNA: TGTGCCAGCAGTTACTCCTCCGGGACGATGCGCTACACCTTC; CDR3 protein: CASSYSSGTMRYTF
D gene: TRBD1; J gene: TRBJ2-7; V gene: TRBV30; clone size: NA; CDR3 DNA: TGTGCCTGGAGCAGTACGTTCGGGACAGGGGTAGAGCAGTACTTC; CDR3 protein: CAWSSTFGTGVEQYF
D gene: TRBD2; J gene: TRBJ2-1; V gene: TRBV9; clone size: NA; CDR3 DNA: TGTGCCAGCAGCGTTCGGACTAGCGGAAGCAATGAGCAGTTCTTC; CDR3 protein: CASSVRTSGSNEQFF
D gene: TRBD2; J gene: TRBJ2-7; V gene: TRBV5-1; clone size: NA; CDR3 DNA: TGCGCCAGCAGCTTGGTGGTAGCGGGAGGTCAAGAGCAGTACTTC; CDR3 protein: CASSLVVAGGQEQYF
D gene: NA; J gene: TRBJ2-1; V gene: TRBV28; clone size: NA; CDR3 DNA: TGTGCCAGACCGTGCGGGAAGACTTACAATGAGCAGTTCTTC; CDR3 protein: CARPCGKTYNEQFF
D gene: NA; J gene: TRBJ1-4; V gene: TRBV7-2; clone size: once; CDR3 DNA: TGTGCCAGCAGCTTATACGCAGCAACTAATGAAAAACTGTTTTTT; CDR3 protein: CASSLYAATNEKLFF
D gene: NA; J gene: TRBJ2-1; V gene: TRBV6-6; clone size: NA; CDR3 DNA: TGTGCCAGCAGTTACCCTGGCAGGGGAAGGGACAATGAGCAGTTCTTC; CDR3 protein: CASSYPGRGRDNEQFF
D gene: NA; J gene: TRBJ1-2; V gene: TRBV28; clone size: NA; CDR3 DNA: TGTGCCAGCAGTCCCACAGGGTTATATGGCTACACCTTC; CDR3 protein: CASSPTGLYGYTF